This T cell receptor beta chain comes out of a study of blood T cells in healthy people across ages. Study-wide results and limits: A roughly linear age-dependent decrease characterized TCR beta diversity per million T cells.

Combining a sample-barcoded 5' primer with a J-beta primer mix, a second PCR ran for about 6 to 12 cycles. TCRdb analysed the 5' RACE reads with MiXCR anew, one entry per CDR3 protein. Here the sample spans 380,000 or so distinct CDR3 sequences, about 55% being singletons. The length of the CDR3 is 15 residues. Germline assignment: CDR1 SNHLY and CDR2 FYNNEI. Note on this clonotype: Its target is unknown. The junction does not match germline at one end; this may be a read error.

Sequenced input: blood. The rearrangement joins TRBV2 to TRBJ2-3; no reliable D call. This clonotype originated in a man aged 55 to 70 in good health. The CDR3 coding sequence is TGTACCAGCAGTGAATCCAGCACACGCACAGATGCGCAGTATTTT. This codes for CTSSESSTRTDAQYF.